One sample yielded the 21 T cell receptor beta chains listed below, sequenced in a study of OX40 agonist ivuxolimab in advanced cancers. Libraries were prepared by immunoSEQ multiplex PCR; TCRdb keeps only in-frame clonotypes and omits some of them. This table holds about 33,000 clones, 60% to 85% found once. Sequencing used CD4+ or CD8+ T cells sorted from blood, obtained in a trial of the OX40 agonist ivuxolimab. The receptors were gathered from an adult with an advanced solid tumor such as melanoma, head and neck, liver or kidney cancer.

The chain joins TRBV7-9 to TRBJ1-6; a possible D gene is TRBD1 (5 bases). Trimming removed 1 base at V and 0 bases at J, with 13 bases between. The CDR3 loop spans 18 amino acids. CDR1 is SEHNR, CDR2 FQNEAQ, per germline (reference sequence). The CDR3 loop is CASSLGQGGGSYNSPLHF. Here the CDR3 DNA reads TGTGCCAGCAGCTTAGGGCAGGGAGGAGGCTCCTATAATTCACCCCTCCACTTT.

J is TRBJ2-3 and V is TRBV5-1, with 8 positions matching TRBD1. V was pared by 1 base and J by 6 bases, with 13 bases of the junction left unmatched. CDR1 and CDR2 (germline): SGHRS, YFSETQ. The CDR3 has 17 amino acids. Here the CDR3 reads CASSLSRTGLTFDTQYF. DNA for the CDR3: TGCGCCAGCAGCTTGTCCAGGACAGGGTTGACGTTTGATACGCAGTATTTT.

In its sample, this clone was seen a few times. CDR3 residues: CASSLGGGATNTEAFF. CDR3 sequence (DNA): TGTGCCAGCAGCTTGGGAGGGGGCGCAACGAACACTGAAGCTTTCTTT. This chain connects TRBV5-4 to TRBJ1-1; 7 nucleotides agree with TRBD1. Germline CDR1 SGHNT, CDR2 YYREEE (reference sequence). After removal of 0 bases from V and 1 base from J, the junction contained 6 bases not matched to a gene. The CDR3 loop spans 16 amino acids.

This chain links TRBV6-5 with TRBJ1-5; D perhaps matches TRBD1 (5 bases). CDR3 length: 13 amino acids. The V gene lost 6 bases and the J gene lost 4 bases, with 10 bases spanning the gap. Germline loops: CDR1 MNHEY, CDR2 SVGAGI. The CDR3 loop is CASSSGPNQPQHF. CDR3 coding DNA: TGTGCCAGCAGCTCAGGGCCGAATCAGCCCCAGCATTTT.

This rearrangement joins TRBV5-1 to TRBJ1-4; maybe TRBD1 (6 bases). Trimming stripped 2 bases from V and 6 bases from J, with 11 bases between. Germline assignment: CDR1 SGHRS and CDR2 YFSETQ. The CDR3 runs 14 residues. The CDR3 DNA follows: TGCGCCAGCAGCTTTGGGGGGGCCGATGAAAAACTGTTTTTT. This encodes CASSFGGADEKLFF.

This chain connects TRBV28 to TRBJ2-1; the match to TRBD2 covers 15 bases. Germline V gene sequence: CDR1 MDHEN, CDR2 SYDVKM. Unmatched junction bases numbered 18, after V lost 3 bases and J lost 12 bases. This CDR3 comprises 19 residues. The CDR3 loop reads CASSLGLRIGTSGGRGQFF. The CDR3 coding sequence is TGTGCCAGCAGTTTGGGGTTGAGAATTGGGACTAGCGGGGGGCGTGGGCAGTTCTTC.

This sequence joins TRBV10-2 and TRBJ1-6; D unresolved. The germline V gene encodes CDR1 WSHSY and CDR2 SAAADI. V gave up 4 bases and J gave up 7 bases, with 8 bases separating them. This CDR3 has 13 residues. Here the CDR3 reads CASSGDGNSPLHF. CDR3 DNA sequence: TGCGCCAGCAGTGGTGACGGGAATTCACCCCTCCACTTT.

This clone came up a few times. The rearrangement uses TRBV30 and TRBJ1-6; TRBD1 is a possible D gene (6 bases). This CDR3 spans 17 amino acids. CDR1 and CDR2 (germline): GTSNPN, SVGIG (reference sequence). The V and J ends lost 8 bases and 9 bases respectively, with 29 bases between them. The CDR3 reads CAAPRGEQVYSSSPLHF. The CDR3 DNA reads as TGTGCCGCACCTAGGGGGGAGCAGGTGTACTCCAGTTCACCCCTCCACTTT. Variable domain in full (rest from reference TRBV30 and TRBJ1-6): SQTIHQWPATLVQPVGSPLSLECTVEGTSNPNLYWYRQAAGRGLQLLFYSVGIGQISSEVPQNLSASRPQDRQFILSSKKLLLSDSGFYLCAAPRGEQVYSSSPLHFGNGTRLTVT.

This clone was seen a handful of times. The rearrangement links TRBV6-1 to TRBJ1-2; no firm D call. The germline CDR1 and CDR2 sequences are MNHNS and SASEGT. V was trimmed by 8 bases and J by 8 bases, leaving 15 bases between them. The CDR3 extends over 12 amino acids. This CDR3 is CASSAVLWGYTF. The CDR3 nucleotides read TGTGCCAGCTCGGCAGTCCTTTGGGGCTACACCTTC.

This clone was seen a handful of times. V is TRBV6-6 and J is TRBJ1-1; possibly TRBD1 for D (6 bases). Between the trimmed V and J ends, which lost 4 bases and 3 bases, there was a span of 15 bases. The CDR3 has 15 residues. The germline V gene encodes CDR1 MNHNY and CDR2 SVGAGI (reference sequence). CDR3 in amino acids: CASSSGQTSYTEAFF. CDR3 coding DNA: TGTGCCAGCAGTTCTGGACAGACTAGTTACACTGAAGCTTTCTTT.

J is TRBJ2-7 and V is TRBV10-1; 10 bases match TRBD1. There are 13 residues in the CDR3. CDR1 is WNHNN, CDR2 SYGVQD, per germline (reference sequence). V shed 6 bases and J 6 bases; nucleotides not matched to a gene: 5. The CDR3 here is CASSQDRGSEQYF. For the CDR3, the DNA is TGCGCCAGCAGCCAGGACAGGGGGAGCGAGCAGTACTTC.

This rearrangement joins TRBV6-1 to TRBJ2-3; TRBD1 matches 7 bases. Per germline, CDR1 MNHNS and CDR2 SASEGT. This CDR3 has 15 amino acids. With V trimmed by 4 bases and J by 0 bases, 4 bases remained unmatched. The DNA for the CDR3 is TGTGCCAGCAGTGGGGACAGCTATAGCACAGATACGCAGTATTTT. It specifies CASSGDSYSTDTQYF.

The rearrangement joins TRBV7-9 to TRBJ1-5, with D perhaps matching TRBD1 (5 bases). Germline V gives CDR1 SEHNR, CDR2 FQNEAQ (reference sequence). The CDR3 length is 17 residues. Deletions cut 1 base from V and 0 bases from J, with 13 bases between. As DNA, the CDR3 is TGTGCCAGCAGCTTAGTGCAGGGAGCGGGTAGCAATCAGCCCCAGCATTTT. Translation gives CASSLVQGAGSNQPQHF.

The CDR3 reads CASSPRGGVELFF. In DNA form, the CDR3 reads TGTGCCAGCAGCCCACGGGGGGGTGTGGAGCTGTTTTTT. The chain couples TRBV5-6 to TRBJ2-2, with TRBD2 matching over 8 bases. Trimming took 4 bases from V and 10 from J; bases not matched to a gene: 6. Germline assignment: CDR1 SGHDT and CDR2 YYEEEE. CDR3 length: 13 residues. Together with reference TRBV5-6 and TRBJ2-2, the CDR3 gives the full variable domain: DAGVTQSPTHLIKTRGQQVTLRCSPKSGHDTVSWYQQALGQGPQFIFQYYEEEERQRGNFPDRFSGHQFPNYSSELNVNALLLGDSALYLCASSPRGGVELFFGEGSRLTVL.

In its sample, this clone was seen once. This sequence joins TRBV21-1 and TRBJ1-5; the DNA was not used to check the table's D call, TRBD1. TRBV21-1 is recorded as a pseudogene. This CDR3 is built from 19 residues. CDR3 DNA sequence: TGTGCCAGCAGCAAAAAGGGCAAAGAAGGGGTAGCTAGGAATCAGCCCCAGCATTTT. Translating it yields CASSKKGKEGVARNQPQHF.

This clone qualifies as large. This sequence joins TRBV7-2 and TRBJ1-1; D not resolved. CDR1 is SGHTA, CDR2 FQGNSA, per germline. V was trimmed by 5 bases and J by 7 bases, leaving 14 bases between them. The CDR3 runs to 13 residues. CDR3 region: CASSPYPGNEAFF. The DNA for the CDR3 is TGTGCCAGCAGCCCCTACCCGGGGAATGAAGCTTTCTTT.

The gene calls are TRBV6-1 and TRBJ1-3; no clear D. This CDR3 is built from 15 residues. Germline V gene data show CDR1 as MNHNS and CDR2 as SASEGT. With 1 base removed from V and 0 bases from J, the gap between germline ends came to 7 bases. Here the CDR3 reads CASSEVSYSGNTIYF. The CDR3 DNA sequence: TGTGCCAGCAGTGAAGTGAGTTACTCTGGAAACACCATATATTTT.

This clone was found a few times. This sequence joins TRBV7-2 and TRBJ2-1; TRBD2 is a possible D gene (7 bases). The V gene's germline CDR1 is SGHTA and CDR2 FQGNSA. The CDR3 has 16 residues. V lost 1 base to trimming and J lost 9 bases, with 19 bases between them. This chain's CDR3 is CASSLVGPRGAGEQFF. The CDR3 DNA reads as TGTGCCAGCAGCTTAGTCGGTCCACGGGGGGCAGGTGAGCAGTTCTTC.

This clone was observed a single time. The chain recombines TRBV10-3 with TRBJ2-5; 11 nucleotides agree with TRBD2. Trimming took 5 bases from V and 5 from J; bases not matched to a gene: 7. CDR3 length: 15 residues. Germline-derived CDR1 and CDR2 are ENHRY and SYGVKD. Here the CDR3 DNA reads TGTGCCATCAGTAACTTAGCGGGGGGGCTGGAGACCCAGTACTTC. Protein sequence: CAISNLAGGLETQYF.

V is TRBV5-1 and J is TRBJ1-1; the match to TRBD1 covers 7 bases. J lost 2 bases, V lost 4 bases, and 5 bases had no gene match. Germline V lookup: CDR1 SGHRS, CDR2 YFSETQ. The CDR3 sequence is 14 residues long. The CDR3 bases are TGCGCCAGCAGCCCAAGGGGGCGTAACACTGAAGCTTTCTTT. Its translation: CASSPRGRNTEAFF.

This clone was seen more than once but under ten times. The J gene is TRBJ2-5, the V gene TRBV5-4, with 12 bases identical to TRBD2. J was trimmed by 7 bases and V by 2 bases; bases with no gene match: 6. The V gene's germline CDR1 is SGHNT and CDR2 YYREEE (reference sequence). The CDR3 contains 15 residues. CDR3 bases: TGTGCCAGCAGCTTATCTAGCGGGGGGGCCGGGACCCAGTACTTC. Its translation is CASSLSSGGAGTQYF.